A single sample gave rise to the 27 T cell receptor beta chains below, sequenced in a study of blood T cell repertoires in COVID-19. The table came from immunoSEQ multiplex PCR; TCRdb's copy has only in-frame clones and leaves some out. The top ten hold approximately 8.7% of the sample, which has around 200,000 clones, roughly four fifths seen once. Sequencing input: PBMCs or T cells enriched from blood (not recorded which). The source is a man aged 35 to 55 who had recovered from COVID-19.

V is TRBV2 and J is TRBJ2-1, with D hard to call. The germline V gene has CDR1 SNHLY and CDR2 FYNNEI. Between the trimmed V and J ends, which lost 4 bases and 8 bases, there was a span of 6 bases. The CDR3 has 11 residues. CDR3: CASSGSHEQFF. The CDR3 DNA is TGTGCCAGCAGTGGTAGCCATGAGCAGTTCTTC. The whole variable domain, filled in from reference TRBV2 and TRBJ2-1, reads EPEVTQTPSHQVTQMGQEVILRCVPISNHLYFYWYRQILGQKVEFLVSFYNNEISEKSEIFDDQFSVERPDGSNFTLKIRSTKLEDSAMYFCASSGSHEQFFGPGTRLTVL.

This chain connects TRBV5-4 to TRBJ1-2; D perhaps matches TRBD1 (6 bases). CDR3 length equals 13 residues. Germline V gene data show CDR1 as SGHNT and CDR2 as YYREEE (reference sequence). CDR3 coding DNA: TGTGTCCTTACAAGGGGGTCGAGCTATGGCTACACCTTC. The encoded protein is CVLTRGSSYGYTF.

V and J are TRBV5-8 and TRBJ2-7; 8 bases agree with TRBD2. Unmatched junction bases numbered 2, after V lost 0 bases and J lost 0 bases. CDR1 and CDR2 (germline): SGHTS, YDEGEE. The CDR3 loop spans 15 amino acids. Here the CDR3 DNA reads TGTGCCAGCAGCTTGGGTAGCGGGGTCTCCTACGAGCAGTACTTC. It is translated as CASSLGSGVSYEQYF. The full variable domain, with the rest looked up from reference TRBV5-8 and TRBJ2-7, is EAGVTQSPTHLIKTRGQQATLRCSPISGHTSVYWYQQALGLGLQFLLWYDEGEERNRGNFPPRFSGRQFPNYSSELNVNALELEDSALYLCASSLGSGVSYEQYFGPGTRLTVT.

The J gene is TRBJ2-7, the V gene TRBV27; D may be TRBD1 (5 bases). CDR1 MNHEY and CDR2 SMNVEV come from the germline V gene (reference sequence). The CDR3 length is 14 residues. The ends were cut back, 2 bases at V and 2 bases at J, with 10 bases in the middle. DNA for the CDR3: TGTGCCAGCAGTTTAGCGCAGGGTCCCTACGAGCAGTACTTC. It codes for CASSLAQGPYEQYF.

The chain uses TRBV5-4 and TRBJ1-2, with 8 bases fitting TRBD1. CDR3 length equals 13 residues. The trim removed 0 bases at V and 7 bases at J, leaving 2 bases unmatched. Germline assignment: CDR1 SGHNT and CDR2 YYREEE (reference sequence). The DNA of the CDR3 is TGTGCCAGCAGCTTGGTTACAGGGGGTGGCTACACCTTC. Encoded protein: CASSLVTGGGYTF.

The chain uses TRBV19 and TRBJ2-7, with 8 bases lining up with TRBD2. CDR1 LNHDA and CDR2 SQIVND come from the germline V gene (reference sequence). CDR3 length equals 15 residues. With V trimmed by 5 bases and J by 6 bases, 12 bases remained unmatched. The CDR3 region is CASSSPGLGSLEQYF. CDR3 nucleotide sequence: TGTGCCAGTAGTTCACCGGGACTAGGGTCCCTCGAGCAGTACTTC. Full variable domain (remainder filled in from reference TRBV19 and TRBJ2-7): DGGITQSPKYLFRKEGQNVTLSCEQNLNHDAMYWYRQDPGQGLRLIYYSQIVNDFQKGDIAEGYSVSREKKESFPLTVTSAQKNPTAFYLCASSSPGLGSLEQYFGPGTRLTVT.

This clone was counted a few times. The chain carries TRBV7-9 and TRBJ2-1, with 7 bases aligning to TRBD2. This CDR3 region has 15 residues. CDR1 is SEHNR, CDR2 FQNEAQ, per germline (reference sequence). J was trimmed by 8 bases and V by 2 bases; bases with no gene match: 9. CDR3 protein: CASSLWLRGGDEQFF. CDR3 nucleotide sequence: TGTGCCAGCAGCTTATGGTTGAGGGGAGGGGATGAGCAGTTCTTC. The variable domain in full, with the rest retrieved from reference TRBV7-9 and TRBJ2-1, is DTGVSQNPRHKITKRGQNVTFRCDPISEHNRLYWYRQTLGQGPEFLTYFQNEAQLEKSRLLSDRFSAERPKGSFSTLEIQRTEQGDSAMYLCASSLWLRGGDEQFFGPGTRLTVL.

The chain joins TRBV18 to TRBJ2-5; 7 positions agree with TRBD2. Germline assignment: CDR1 KGHSH and CDR2 LQKENI. V was clipped by 5 bases and J by 0 bases; unmatched bases: 9. The CDR3 covers 16 residues. The CDR3 here is CASSGRVADNQETQYF. In DNA, the CDR3 is TGTGCCAGCTCAGGGAGGGTAGCGGATAACCAAGAGACCCAGTACTTC.

In this sample, this clone turned up once. This rearrangement joins TRBV2 to TRBJ1-2, with 8 bases matching TRBD1. Trimming took 0 bases from V and 8 from J; bases not matched to a gene: 8. This CDR3 region has 15 residues. The germline CDR1 and CDR2 sequences are SNHLY and FYNNEI. CDR3 in amino acids: CASSEALQGARGYTF. The DNA of the CDR3 is TGTGCCAGCAGTGAAGCGCTTCAGGGGGCGCGGGGCTACACCTTC.

The chain is built from TRBV29-1 and TRBJ2-3; 11 nucleotides agree with TRBD1. CDR1 is SQVTM and CDR2 is ANQGSEA in the germline V gene. The junction had 7 bases not matched to a gene; V was cut back by 6 bases and J by 2 bases. The CDR3 spans 15 residues. The CDR3 protein is CSVTGTGGLTDTQYF. CDR3 nucleotides: TGCAGCGTGACGGGGACAGGGGGACTCACAGATACGCAGTATTTT.

The V and J genes are TRBV6-6 and TRBJ1-1; possibly TRBD1 for D (5 bases). Between the trimmed V and J ends, which lost 7 bases and 2 bases, there was a span of 17 bases. CDR3 size: 15 residues. Germline loops: CDR1 MNHNY, CDR2 SVGAGI (reference sequence). CDR3 bases: TGTGCCAGCAAGTTGAACCCGGACATTAACACTGAAGCTTTCTTT. Its translation: CASKLNPDINTEAFF.

This sequence joins TRBV30 and TRBJ1-2, with D perhaps TRBD1 (5 bases). The germline V gene has CDR1 GTSNPN and CDR2 SVGIG (reference sequence). The CDR3 loop spans 14 amino acids. Trimming took 6 bases from V and 2 from J, leaving 16 bases between them. The CDR3 DNA follows: TGTGCCTGTATTAGACAGAACGCGAACTATGGCTACACCTTC. Translated: CACIRQNANYGYTF.

The rearrangement links TRBV4-2 to TRBJ1-2; 8 bases line up with TRBD1. The CDR3 loop spans 15 amino acids. The V gene end was trimmed by 0 bases and the J gene end by 8 bases; junction bases not matched to a gene: 8. The V gene's germline CDR1 is LGHNA and CDR2 YNFKEQ. CDR3 amino acids: CASSQEGNRGRGYTF. CDR3 coding DNA: TGTGCCAGCAGCCAAGAGGGGAACAGGGGGAGAGGCTACACCTTC.

The chain has TRBV25-1 and TRBJ1-2; D gene unclear. The CDR3 runs 13 residues. V lost 2 bases, J lost 3 bases, and 7 bases lay in between. Germline loops: CDR1 MGHDK, CDR2 SYGVNS. The CDR3, as DNA: TGTGCCAGCAGTGAAATTTCGGACTATGGCTACACCTTC. It specifies CASSEISDYGYTF.

In DNA, the CDR3 is TGTGCCAGTGCGGGGCTTTCGAACACCGGGGAGCTGTTTTTT. It specifies CASAGLSNTGELFF. This chain joins TRBV19 and TRBJ2-2, with a tentative D call TRBD2 (6 bases). Looked up from germline, CDR1 is LNHDA and CDR2 is SQIVND (reference sequence). The V gene lost 8 bases and the J gene lost 0 bases, with 10 bases spanning the gap. This CDR3 spans 14 amino acids. Full variable domain (remainder filled in from reference TRBV19 and TRBJ2-2): DGGITQSPKYLFRKEGQNVTLSCEQNLNHDAMYWYRQDPGQGLRLIYYSQIVNDFQKGDIAEGYSVSREKKESFPLTVTSAQKNPTAFYLCASAGLSNTGELFFGEGSRLTVL.

This clone was recorded at least ten times. V is TRBV19 and J is TRBJ2-3; possibly TRBD2 for D (6 bases). The CDR3 runs 15 residues. Germline V gene sequence: CDR1 LNHDA, CDR2 SQIVND (reference sequence). The V end lost 2 bases, the J end lost 5 bases, and 14 bases lay between the germline ends. CDR3 DNA sequence: TGTGCCAGTAGTATACGTGGGGGGTTAGGAGATACGCAGTATTTT. Translated, it gives CASSIRGGLGDTQYF.

The rearrangement links TRBV7-2 to TRBJ2-7, with D perhaps TRBD2 (5 bases). V was trimmed by 4 bases and J by 2 bases, leaving 12 bases between them. This CDR3 spans 14 amino acids. CDR1 is SGHTA and CDR2 is FQGNSA in the germline V gene. CDR3 loop: CASSSSPRAYEQYF. For the CDR3, the DNA is TGTGCCAGCAGCTCTAGCCCGCGGGCCTACGAGCAGTACTTC.

This chain links TRBV10-2 with TRBJ1-1; the D is unclear. CDR3 length: 11 amino acids. V was clipped by 6 bases and J by 2 bases, with 4 bases between them. Germline CDR1 WSHSY, CDR2 SAAADI. Here the CDR3 reads CASRGNTEAFF. The CDR3 DNA follows: TGCGCCAGCAGGGGCAACACTGAAGCTTTCTTT.

The V and J genes are TRBV4-1 and TRBJ2-1; D is perhaps TRBD2 (7 bases). The CDR3 has 17 residues. Germline V gene lookup returns CDR1 MGHRA and CDR2 YSYEKL. The ends were cut back, 0 bases at V and 4 bases at J, with 16 bases in the middle. DNA of the CDR3: TGCGCCAGCAGCCAAGATCCGAGGGGGGGTGGTTACAATGAGCAGTTCTTC. Amino acid sequence: CASSQDPRGGGYNEQFF.

The V call is TRBV3-1 (or the pseudogene TRBV3-2), the J call TRBJ2-7, with 10 bases aligning to TRBD2. V gave up 5 bases and J gave up 4 bases; unmatched junction bases: 5. The germline gives CDR1 LGHDT, CDR2 YNNKEL (reference sequence). CDR3 size: 14 residues. The CDR3 spells CASSYSGGMYEQYF. As DNA, the CDR3 is TGTGCCAGCAGCTATAGCGGGGGGATGTACGAGCAGTACTTC.

This clone was observed a few times. The CDR3 nucleotides read TGTGCCAGTAGCGGGACTAGCGGGAGCCTCAATGAGCAGTTCTTC. Translated, it gives CASSGTSGSLNEQFF. V and J are TRBV19 and TRBJ2-1, with 14 bases aligning to TRBD2. Trimming removed 6 bases from V and 6 bases from J; junction bases left unmatched: 4. CDR3 length: 15 residues. In germline, CDR1 is LNHDA, CDR2 SQIVND (reference sequence).

This clone was counted ten times or more. This chain joins TRBV6-5 and TRBJ1-1; D possibly corresponds to TRBD1 (6 bases). Trimming cost V 6 bases and J 1 base, with 15 bases left between them. The length of the CDR3 is 15 residues. Germline loops: CDR1 MNHEY, CDR2 SVGAGI. DNA for the CDR3: TGTGCCAGCAGAGTCCAGGGGCGGAGGAACACTGAAGCTTTCTTT. This gives the protein CASRVQGRRNTEAFF.

The V gene is TRBV9, the J gene TRBJ1-1, with TRBD1 as a possible D gene (6 bases). Germline loops: CDR1 SGDLS, CDR2 YYNGEE. This CDR3 region has 13 residues. Trimming stripped 3 bases from V and 0 bases from J, with 6 bases between. The CDR3 DNA reads TGTGCCAGCAGCGGGACAGTGAACACTGAAGCTTTCTTT. It is translated as CASSGTVNTEAFF. The variable domain in full, with the rest retrieved from reference TRBV9 and TRBJ1-1, is DSGVTQTPKHLITATGQRVTLRCSPRSGDLSVYWYQQSLDQGLQFLIQYYNGEERAKGNILERFSAQQFPDLHSELNLSSLELGDSALYFCASSGTVNTEAFFGQGTRLTVV.

The J gene is TRBJ2-3, the V gene TRBV6-2 or TRBV6-3; TRBD2 aligns across 9 bases. The CDR3 has 16 amino acids. After removal of 5 bases from V and 8 bases from J, the junction contained 14 bases not matched to a gene. Germline-derived CDR1 and CDR2 are MNHEY and SVGEGT. CDR3 DNA: TGTGCCAGCAGTCCCCTCGGGGCGGGGGGGCCGGTTACGCAGTATTTT. Encoded protein: CASSPLGAGGPVTQYF.

DNA of the CDR3: TGTGCCAGCAGCTTAGTGTCTTGGCGCACAGATACGCAGTATTTT. Protein product: CASSLVSWRTDTQYF. The chain couples TRBV11-2 to TRBJ2-3; no clear D. This CDR3 spans 15 amino acids. The germline V gene has CDR1 SGHAT and CDR2 FQNNGV. With 1 base removed from V and 1 base from J, the gap between germline ends came to 9 bases.

This clone was seen only once. The chain joins TRBV7-9 to TRBJ1-2; TRBD1 agrees at 10 bases. Germline-derived CDR1 and CDR2 are SEHNR and FQNEAQ (reference sequence). V gave up 5 bases and J gave up 7 bases; unmatched junction bases: 7. CDR3 length equals 14 residues. This chain's CDR3 is CASSLPTGGGGYTF. The CDR3 DNA is TGTGCCAGCAGCCTCCCGACAGGGGGCGGTGGCTACACCTTC.

The CDR3 bases are TGTGCCAGCAGTTTGCTCTCGGGGGACTATGGCTACACCTTC. This codes for CASSLLSGDYGYTF. The chain joins TRBV28 to TRBJ1-2; possible D gene TRBD1, 5 bases. The CDR3 loop spans 14 amino acids. V was trimmed by 3 bases and J by 3 bases, leaving 11 bases between them. CDR1 is MDHEN and CDR2 is SYDVKM in the germline V gene.